A single T cell receptor (beta chain) is shown here with its context. Its specific antigen is unknown. Base quality data are lacking; no much larger clone is found one base away. The time point label here, explained by the study, means: baseline before first vaccination. Vaccinee samples came from UK trials COV001 and COV002, including a single-blind randomized controlled phase 2/3 trial of AZD1222 (ChAdOx1 nCoV-19) in healthy adults. For TCRbeta chain sequencing, PBMC samples from trial participants were taken at day 0 and at day 28 after the second dose. The CDR3 runs 13 amino acids, cysteine and phenylalanine included. The DNA shown is the 39-base CDR3, in frame from base 1. CDR1 and CDR2 are drawn from the germline V gene: SGHTA, FQGNSA. V is cut by 5 bases and J by 5 bases, and the space between the germline ends is 12 bases. These data come from a study of T cell responses to AZD1222 COVID-19 vaccine (dated by TCRdb to the early 2020s). With respect to the entire study: AZD1222 recipients given second doses at about 4 weeks or at about 12 weeks were pooled, since spike-specific TCR depth and breadth were not found to differ between the two schedules. TCR sequencing was performed for about 250 trial participants, of whom about 210 were given two doses of AZD1222 and around 25 were given two doses of MenACWY control vaccine. Trial participants were enrolled into age subgroups of 18-55, 56-69 and 70-plus years, which contained about 150, 28 and 57 TCR-sequenced participants, respectively. General findings and caveats noted by the study authors: After two AZD1222 doses, spike-specific TCR breadth and depth were significantly higher than at day 0 and than in MenACWY recipients. Because no samples from the day 14 peak response were available, repertoires could be characterized only after the peak T cell response. Conclusions about previously exposed vaccinees are limited, since just a handful of AZD1222 recipients were seropositive for SARS-CoV-2 at baseline. In the small 56-69-year group, the increase in depth fell short of significance, most likely because of low power. Participants were mostly white British, with more females than males. The authors suggested clonal diversity may have been underestimated. Nearly half of unique spike-specific TCRs reportedly recognized epitopes outside regions mutated in the B.1.351 and B.1.1.7 variants. The vaccine-associated CD4 TCRs covered the entire spike protein, and the dominant responses fell in regions 160-218 and 743-854.

The CDR3 regions of human TCRbeta chains were analyzed by immunosequencing. The authors processed their data as follows. Repertoire TCRs were checked for matches against a reference library of SARS-CoV-2-specific TCRs that had been generated using the MIRA antigen-specificity platform. Breadth was defined as the fraction of unique TCRs that were SARS-CoV-2-associated. Depth was defined as the fraction of total T cells that were SARS-CoV-2-associated. Using the MIRA data, every spike-specific TCR was mapped to the spike region that the TCR reacted to and assigned to either a CD4 or a CD8 class. Log10-transformed breadth and depth values were compared by one-way ANOVA with Sidak's multiple comparisons tests. TCRdb took over this immuneACCESS table, retaining in-frame rearrangements with V and J assigned. Such tables are incomplete; in checked studies, under half of the missing clones stem from an unresolved V gene, and the remainder is unexplained. That table furnishes V, J and clone size, whereas the DNA furnished D and trimming. The sample has some 180,000 clones on record, approximately 90% of them singletons. 5% to 7.5% of the sample goes to the ten largest clones.

Sequencing was performed on peripheral blood, taken on day 0 of AZD1222 vaccination. The chain links TRBV7-2 with TRBJ2-5, with a tentative D gene TRBD2 over 5 matching bases. The receptor was derived from an adult in good health. The CDR3 protein sequence reads: CASSVLVGETQYF. The DNA reads as follows: TGTGCCAGCAGCGTACTAGTGGGGGAGACCCAGTACTTC.